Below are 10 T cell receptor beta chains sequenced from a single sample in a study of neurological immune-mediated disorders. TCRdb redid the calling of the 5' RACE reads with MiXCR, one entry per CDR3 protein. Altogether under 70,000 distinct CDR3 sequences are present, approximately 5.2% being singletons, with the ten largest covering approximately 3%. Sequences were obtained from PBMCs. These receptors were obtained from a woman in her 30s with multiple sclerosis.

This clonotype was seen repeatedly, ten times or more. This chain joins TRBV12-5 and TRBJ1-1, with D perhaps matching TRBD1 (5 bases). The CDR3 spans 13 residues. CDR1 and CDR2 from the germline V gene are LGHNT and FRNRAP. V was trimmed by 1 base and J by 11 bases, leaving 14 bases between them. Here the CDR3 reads CASGLEPGLGAFF. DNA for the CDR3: TGTGCTAGTGGTTTGGAGCCGGGACTTGGGGCTTTCTTT.

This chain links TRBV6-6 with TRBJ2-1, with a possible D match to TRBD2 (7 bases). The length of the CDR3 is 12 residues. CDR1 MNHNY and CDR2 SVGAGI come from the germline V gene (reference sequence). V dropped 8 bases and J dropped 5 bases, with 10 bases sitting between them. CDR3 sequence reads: CASGGANNEQFF. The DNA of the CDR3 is TGTGCCAGCGGGGGGGCGAACAATGAGCAGTTCTTC.

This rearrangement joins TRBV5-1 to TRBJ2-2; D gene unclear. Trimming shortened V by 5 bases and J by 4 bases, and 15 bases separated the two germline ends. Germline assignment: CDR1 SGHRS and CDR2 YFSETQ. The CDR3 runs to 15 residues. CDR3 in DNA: TGCGCCAGCAGTCCCACTCTCTTATCCACCGGGGAGCTGTTTTTT. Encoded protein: CASSPTLLSTGELFF.

CDR3 sequence: CSARPGTELYGYTF. The CDR3 bases are TGCAGTGCTAGACCCGGGACAGAACTCTATGGCTACACCTTC. The chain recombines TRBV20-1 with TRBJ1-2, with 7 bases that match TRBD1. Germline V CDR1 and CDR2: DFQATT, SNEGSKA (reference sequence). The junction had 7 bases not matched to a gene; V was cut back by 2 bases and J by 4 bases. The length of the CDR3 is 14 residues.

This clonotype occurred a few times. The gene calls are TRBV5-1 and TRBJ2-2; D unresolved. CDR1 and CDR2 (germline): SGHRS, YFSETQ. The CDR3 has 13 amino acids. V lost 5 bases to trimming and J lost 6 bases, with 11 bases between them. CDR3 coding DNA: TGCGCCAGCAGGTCGGACGGTCCCGGGGAGCTGTTTTTT. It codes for CASRSDGPGELFF.

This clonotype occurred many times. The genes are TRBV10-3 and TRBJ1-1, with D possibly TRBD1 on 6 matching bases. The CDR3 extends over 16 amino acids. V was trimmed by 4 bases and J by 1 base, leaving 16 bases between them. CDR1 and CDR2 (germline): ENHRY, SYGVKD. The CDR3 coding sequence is TGTGCCATCAGTGCGGAAACTGGACAGACGAACACTGAAGCTTTCTTT. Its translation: CAISAETGQTNTEAFF.

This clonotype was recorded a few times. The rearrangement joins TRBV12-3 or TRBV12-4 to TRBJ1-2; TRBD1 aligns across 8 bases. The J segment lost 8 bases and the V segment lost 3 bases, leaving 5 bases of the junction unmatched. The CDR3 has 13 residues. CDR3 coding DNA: TGTGCCAGCAGTTTTTCAGGGGGCCACGGCTACACCTTC. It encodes CASSFSGGHGYTF.

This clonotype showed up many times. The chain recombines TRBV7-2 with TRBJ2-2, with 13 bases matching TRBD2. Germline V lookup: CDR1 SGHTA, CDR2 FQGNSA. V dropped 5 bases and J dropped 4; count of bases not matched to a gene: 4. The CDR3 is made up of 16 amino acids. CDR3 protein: CASSQRLAGGTGELFF. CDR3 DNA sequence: TGTGCCAGCAGCCAGCGACTAGCGGGGGGCACCGGGGAGCTGTTTTTT.

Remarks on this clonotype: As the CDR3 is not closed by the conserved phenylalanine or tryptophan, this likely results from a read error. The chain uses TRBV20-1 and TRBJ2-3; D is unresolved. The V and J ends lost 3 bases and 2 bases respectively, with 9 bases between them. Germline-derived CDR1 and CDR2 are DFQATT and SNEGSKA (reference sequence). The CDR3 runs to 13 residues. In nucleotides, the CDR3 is TGCAGTGCTAGGGACGATCCCACAGATACGCAGTATAAT. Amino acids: CSARDDPTDTQYN.

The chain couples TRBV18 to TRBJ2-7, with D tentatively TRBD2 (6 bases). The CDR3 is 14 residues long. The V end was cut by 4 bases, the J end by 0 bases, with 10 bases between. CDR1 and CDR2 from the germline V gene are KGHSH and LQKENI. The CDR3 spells CASSRGGASYEQYF. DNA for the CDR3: TGTGCCAGCTCACGAGGCGGGGCCTCCTACGAGCAGTACTTC.